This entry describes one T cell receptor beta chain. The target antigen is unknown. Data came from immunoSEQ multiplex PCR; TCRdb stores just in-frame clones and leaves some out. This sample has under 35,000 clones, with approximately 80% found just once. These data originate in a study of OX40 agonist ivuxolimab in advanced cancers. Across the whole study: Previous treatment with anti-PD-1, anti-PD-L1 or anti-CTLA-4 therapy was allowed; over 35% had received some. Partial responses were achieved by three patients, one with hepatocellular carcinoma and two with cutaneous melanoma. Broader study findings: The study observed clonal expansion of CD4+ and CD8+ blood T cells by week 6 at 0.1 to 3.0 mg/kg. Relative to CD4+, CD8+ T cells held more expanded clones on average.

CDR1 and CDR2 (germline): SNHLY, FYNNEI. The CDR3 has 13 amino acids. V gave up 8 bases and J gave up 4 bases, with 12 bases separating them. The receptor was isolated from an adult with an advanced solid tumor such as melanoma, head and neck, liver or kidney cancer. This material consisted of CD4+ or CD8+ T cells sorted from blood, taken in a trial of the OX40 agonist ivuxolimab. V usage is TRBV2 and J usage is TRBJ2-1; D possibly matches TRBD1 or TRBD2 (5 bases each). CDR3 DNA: TGTGCCAGCGCCCGGGACCATTACAATGAGCAGTTCTTC. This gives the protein CASARDHYNEQFF.